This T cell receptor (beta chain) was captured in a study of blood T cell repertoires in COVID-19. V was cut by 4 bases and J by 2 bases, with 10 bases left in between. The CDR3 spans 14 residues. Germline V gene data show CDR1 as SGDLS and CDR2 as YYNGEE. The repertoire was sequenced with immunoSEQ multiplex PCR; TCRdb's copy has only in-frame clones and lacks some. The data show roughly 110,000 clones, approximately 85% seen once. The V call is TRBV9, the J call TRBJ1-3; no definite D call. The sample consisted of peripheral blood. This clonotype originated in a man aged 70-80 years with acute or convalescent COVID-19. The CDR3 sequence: CASSFSAAGNTIYF. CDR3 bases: TGTGCCAGCAGCTTTTCCGCGGCTGGAAACACCATATATTTT.